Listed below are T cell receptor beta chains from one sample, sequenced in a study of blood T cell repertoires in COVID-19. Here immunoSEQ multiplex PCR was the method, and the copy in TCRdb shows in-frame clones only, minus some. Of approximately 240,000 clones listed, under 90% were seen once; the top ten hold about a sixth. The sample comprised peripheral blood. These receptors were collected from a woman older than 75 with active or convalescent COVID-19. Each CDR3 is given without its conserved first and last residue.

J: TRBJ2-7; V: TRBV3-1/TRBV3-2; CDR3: ASSQPRGKGHPYEQY
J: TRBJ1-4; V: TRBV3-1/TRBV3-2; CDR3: ASSQRQGREKLF
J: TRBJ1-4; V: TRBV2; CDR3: ASSYIPQGNEKLF
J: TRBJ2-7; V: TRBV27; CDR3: ASSRDRNYEQY
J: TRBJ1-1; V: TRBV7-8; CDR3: ASSLGNQGGSDEAF
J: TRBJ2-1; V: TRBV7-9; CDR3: ASSYPGQGSYNEQF
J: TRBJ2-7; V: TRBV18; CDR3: ASSPAILRQGGLEQY
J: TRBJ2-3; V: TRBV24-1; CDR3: ATRQGRTDTQY
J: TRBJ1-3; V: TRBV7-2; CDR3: ASSPTGVISGNTIY
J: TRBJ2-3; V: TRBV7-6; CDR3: ASRSLAGTLTDTQY
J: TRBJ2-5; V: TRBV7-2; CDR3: ASSPGESQETQY
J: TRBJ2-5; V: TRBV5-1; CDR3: ASSFSGSSGETQY
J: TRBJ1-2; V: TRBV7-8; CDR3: ASRSERSMDYGYT
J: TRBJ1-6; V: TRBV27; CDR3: ASSSVSYNSPLH
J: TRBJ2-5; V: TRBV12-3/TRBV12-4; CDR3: ASKSWAQETQY
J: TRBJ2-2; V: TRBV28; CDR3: ASSLPRTDNTGELF
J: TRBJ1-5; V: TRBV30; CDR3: ASGGDRNQPQH
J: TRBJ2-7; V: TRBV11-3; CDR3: ASSSDRAGEQY
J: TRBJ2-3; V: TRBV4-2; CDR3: ASSQEGGVSTDTQY
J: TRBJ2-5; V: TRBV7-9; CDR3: ASSFEGETQY